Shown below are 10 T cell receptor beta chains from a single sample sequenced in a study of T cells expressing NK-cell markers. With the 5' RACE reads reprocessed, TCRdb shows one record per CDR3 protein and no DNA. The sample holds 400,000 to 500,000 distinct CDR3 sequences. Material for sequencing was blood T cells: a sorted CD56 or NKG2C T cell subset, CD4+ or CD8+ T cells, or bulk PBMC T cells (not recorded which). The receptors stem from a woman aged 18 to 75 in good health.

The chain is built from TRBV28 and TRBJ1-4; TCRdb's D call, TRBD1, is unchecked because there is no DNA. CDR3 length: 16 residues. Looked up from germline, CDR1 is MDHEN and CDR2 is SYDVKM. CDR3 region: CASSDPRTGEDEKLFF.

The CDR3 spells CASRGTGVGNQPQHF. V usage is TRBV6-1 and J usage is TRBJ1-5; as DNA is missing, the TRBD1 call by TCRdb cannot be tested. CDR1 and CDR2 (germline): MNHNS, SASEGT. This CDR3 comprises 15 residues.

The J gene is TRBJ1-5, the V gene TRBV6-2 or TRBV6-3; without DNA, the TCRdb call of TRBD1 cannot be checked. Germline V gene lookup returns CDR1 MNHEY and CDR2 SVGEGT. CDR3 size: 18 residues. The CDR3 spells CASSYPTARQAGNQPQHF.

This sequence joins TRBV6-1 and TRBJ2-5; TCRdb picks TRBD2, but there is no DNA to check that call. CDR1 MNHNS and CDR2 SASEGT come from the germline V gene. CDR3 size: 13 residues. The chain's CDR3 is CASGGLAGGTQYF.

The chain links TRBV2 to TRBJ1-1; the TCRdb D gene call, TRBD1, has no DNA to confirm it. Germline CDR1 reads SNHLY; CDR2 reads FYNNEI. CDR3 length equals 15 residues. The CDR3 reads CASTRGGTSDTEAFF. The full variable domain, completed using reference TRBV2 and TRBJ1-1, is EPEVTQTPSHQVTQMGQEVILRCVPISNHLYFYWYRQILGQKVEFLVSFYNNEISEKSEIFDDQFSVERPDGSNFTLKIRSTKLEDSAMYFCASTRGGTSDTEAFFGQGTRLTVV.

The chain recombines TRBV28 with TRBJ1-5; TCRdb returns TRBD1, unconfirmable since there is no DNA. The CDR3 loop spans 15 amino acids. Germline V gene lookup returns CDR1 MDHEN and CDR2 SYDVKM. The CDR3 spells CASSFGQGARQPQHF.

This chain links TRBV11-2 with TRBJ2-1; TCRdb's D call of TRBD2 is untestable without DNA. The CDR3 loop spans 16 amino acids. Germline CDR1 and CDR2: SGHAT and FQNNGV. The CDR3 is CASSLDRSGRAQIQFF.

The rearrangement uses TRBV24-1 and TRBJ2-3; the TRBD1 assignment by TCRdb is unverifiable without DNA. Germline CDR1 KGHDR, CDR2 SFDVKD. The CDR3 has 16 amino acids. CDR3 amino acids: CATSDPSRGGTDTQYF.

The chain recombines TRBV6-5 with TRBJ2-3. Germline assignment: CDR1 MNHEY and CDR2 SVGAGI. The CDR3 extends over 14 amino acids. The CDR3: CASSYSFSTDTQYF.

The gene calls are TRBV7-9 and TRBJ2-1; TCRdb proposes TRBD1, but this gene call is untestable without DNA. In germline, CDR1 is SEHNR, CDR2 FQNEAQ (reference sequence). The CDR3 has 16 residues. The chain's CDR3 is CASRPVTGENYNEQFF.